Listed here are 14 T cell receptor beta chains from one sample, sequenced in a study of blood T cell repertoires in COVID-19. Sequencing was performed with immunoSEQ multiplex PCR; in TCRdb, only in-frame clones are kept and a portion is missing. The data show about 350,000 clones, roughly 90% seen once. Sample: peripheral blood. The receptor source for this set is a woman aged 60 to 75 with COVID-19, enrolled during active disease.

As concerns this clone: Other DNA sequences in this specimen translate into the identical CDR3. The chain is built from TRBV9 and TRBJ1-1; weak D call: TRBD1 (5 bases). Germline CDR1 SGDLS, CDR2 YYNGEE. V lost 2 bases and J 2 bases, leaving 13 bases between the germline ends. The CDR3 is 15 residues long. CDR3: CASSVLQGGNTEAFF. As DNA, the CDR3 is TGTGCCAGCAGCGTCCTTCAGGGTGGTAACACTGAAGCTTTCTTT.

A word on this clone: One junction end disagrees with the germline gene, perhaps due to a read error. V is TRBV18 and J is TRBJ2-3; 7 bases match TRBD1. Germline V gene lookup returns CDR1 KGHSH and CDR2 LQKENI. The CDR3 covers 15 residues. CDR3 DNA: TGTGCCAGCTCCCCACAGGGGTCTAGCACAGATACGCAGTATTTT. As protein: CASSPQGSSTDTQYF.

This chain links TRBV7-9 with TRBJ2-5; perhaps TRBD2 as D (6 bases). The CDR3 has 13 residues. Trimming shortened V by 3 bases and J by 4 bases, and 9 bases separated the two germline ends. From germline, CDR1 is SEHNR and CDR2 FQNEAQ (reference sequence). DNA of the CDR3: TGTGCCAGCAGCTTTGGAGGGATAGAGACCCAGTACTTC. This codes for CASSFGGIETQYF.

This chain uses TRBV10-3 with TRBJ1-6; D possibly corresponds to TRBD1 (6 bases). This CDR3 region has 13 residues. The V end lost 11 bases, the J end lost 3 bases, and 11 bases lay between the germline ends. In germline, CDR1 is ENHRY, CDR2 SYGVKD. The chain's CDR3 is CAVRDIYNSPLHF. As DNA, the CDR3 is TGTGCCGTCCGGGACATCTATAATTCACCCCTCCACTTT.

The genes are TRBV11-2 and TRBJ1-2, with D possibly being TRBD1 (5 bases). Germline CDR1 and CDR2: SGHAT and FQNNGV. The CDR3 sequence is 15 residues long. The V end lost 5 bases, the J end lost 4 bases, and 17 bases lay between the germline ends. As DNA, the CDR3 is TGTGCCAGCAGCCTTACTTATGACAGATCCTATGGCTACACCTTC. It yields the protein CASSLTYDRSYGYTF.

The V call is TRBV7-9, the J call TRBJ1-4; D is unresolved. This CDR3 contains 15 residues. The V and J ends lost 1 base and 8 bases respectively, with 14 bases between them. The germline CDR1 and CDR2 sequences are SEHNR and FQNEAQ (reference sequence). CDR3 in DNA: TGTGCCAGCAGCTTAGTCGGGGTGGTAGGCGAAAAACTGTTTTTT. This codes for CASSLVGVVGEKLFF.

The J gene is TRBJ2-7, the V gene TRBV5-6, with TRBD1 as a possible D gene (5 bases). The CDR3 runs 15 residues. The germline V gene encodes CDR1 SGHDT and CDR2 YYEEEE. The ends were cut back, 0 bases at V and 3 bases at J, with 13 bases in the middle. As DNA, the CDR3 is TGTGCCAGCAGCTTGGGCGACAGTAATAACTACGAGCAGTACTTC. Its protein product is CASSLGDSNNYEQYF.

The count of this clone is one. The V gene is TRBV7-9, the J gene TRBJ2-3; D remains unclear. Trimming left V 1 base short and J 1 base short, with 6 bases between. CDR1 and CDR2 (germline): SEHNR, FQNEAQ (reference sequence). This CDR3 has 14 residues. CDR3 region: CASSLELGTDTQYF. As DNA, the CDR3 is TGTGCCAGCAGCTTAGAACTTGGCACAGATACGCAGTATTTT.

V gene TRBV18 combines with J gene TRBJ1-2; perhaps TRBD1 as D (6 bases). Germline V gives CDR1 KGHSH, CDR2 LQKENI. This CDR3 region has 17 residues. Trimming left V 5 bases short and J 3 bases short, with 22 bases between. CDR3 sequence: CASSTFPGGQIDYGYTF. Written as DNA, the CDR3 is TGTGCCAGCTCAACTTTTCCGGGGGGGCAGATCGACTATGGCTACACCTTC.

The chain has TRBV6-4 and TRBJ1-4; D is possibly TRBD1 (5 bases). This CDR3 is built from 13 residues. CDR1 and CDR2 from the germline V gene are MRHNA and SNTAGT. Trimming shortened V by 4 bases and J by 7 bases, and 10 bases separated the two germline ends. CDR3 amino acids: CASSVGLGEKLFF. Written as DNA, the CDR3 is TGTGCCAGCAGTGTGGGGCTTGGTGAAAAACTGTTTTTT.

The chain recombines TRBV5-1 with TRBJ2-3; possibly TRBD1 for D (6 bases). Per the germline V gene, CDR1 is SGHRS and CDR2 is YFSETQ. There are 14 residues in the CDR3. With 1 base removed from V and 10 bases from J, the gap between germline ends came to 16 bases. The CDR3 protein is CASSLTGQELAQYF. CDR3 coding DNA: TGCGCCAGCAGCTTGACAGGGCAGGAACTCGCGCAGTATTTT.

The chain employs TRBV4-2 and TRBJ1-5; possible D gene TRBD1, 6 bases. The V gene's germline CDR1 is LGHNA and CDR2 YNFKEQ. The CDR3 has 16 residues. The V and J ends lost 0 bases and 6 bases respectively, with 15 bases between them. The CDR3 reads CASSQDLVGAGQPQHF. In nucleotides, the CDR3 is TGTGCCAGCAGCCAAGATCTCGTGGGGGCTGGTCAGCCCCAGCATTTT.

J is TRBJ2-2 and V is TRBV9, with 16 nucleotides matching TRBD2. In germline, CDR1 is SGDLS, CDR2 YYNGEE. CDR3 length: 18 residues. V gave up 6 bases and J gave up 3 bases; unmatched junction bases: 8. The CDR3 region is CASTEGLAGGPHTGELFF. As DNA, the CDR3 is TGTGCCAGCACGGAGGGACTAGCGGGGGGGCCGCACACCGGGGAGCTGTTTTTT.

The chain uses TRBV4-1 and TRBJ1-1; no definite D call. V was shortened by 3 bases and J by 2 bases, with 10 bases between the two germline ends. The CDR3 runs to 14 residues. Germline V gene data show CDR1 as MGHRA and CDR2 as YSYEKL. In nucleotides, the CDR3 is TGCGCCAGCAGCCAGCCCCTGAGAAACACTGAAGCTTTCTTT. As protein: CASSQPLRNTEAFF.